These 20 T cell receptor beta chains share one sample of origin, sequenced in a study of blood T cells in healthy people across ages. Primed by a sample-barcoded 5' primer and a J-beta primer mix, a second PCR proceeded for 7 to 11 cycles. TCRdb independently ran MiXCR on the 5' RACE reads; one entry per CDR3 protein. The table records roughly 700,000 distinct CDR3 sequences, roughly 32% of them present only once. The sequenced sample was blood. These receptor sequences come from a woman older than 75 in good health.

The chain links TRBV6-1 to TRBJ2-2; no definite D call. The V and J ends lost 3 bases and 4 bases respectively, with 15 bases between them. CDR1 is MNHNS and CDR2 is SASEGT in the germline V gene. This CDR3 comprises 16 residues. The CDR3 DNA reads as TGTGCCAGCAGTGACGTCTTCGGATACACCACCGGGGAGCTGTTTTTT. Translated, it gives CASSDVFGYTTGELFF.

This clonotype has at least ten counts. This chain uses TRBV5-1 with TRBJ2-1; TRBD1 agrees at 11 bases. With V trimmed by 2 bases and J by 5 bases, 3 bases remained unmatched. Per the germline V gene, CDR1 is SGHRS and CDR2 is YFSETQ. CDR3 length: 15 residues. The CDR3 coding sequence is TGCGCCAGCAGCTTCGGACAGGGGGCCAACAATGAGCAGTTCTTC. Translating it yields CASSFGQGANNEQFF.

This clonotype was seen many times. V is TRBV7-3 and J is TRBJ2-1; D tentatively fits TRBD1 or TRBD2 (5 bases each). V dropped 4 bases and J dropped 6 bases, with 16 bases sitting between them. This CDR3 is 15 amino acids long. The germline V gene has CDR1 SGHTA and CDR2 FQGTGA. CDR3 residues: CASSSSGTRVNEQFF. The CDR3 nucleotides are TGTGCCAGCAGCTCTTCCGGGACCAGAGTCAATGAGCAGTTCTTC.

This clonotype was detected only once. The chain joins TRBV20-1 to TRBJ1-1, with D perhaps matching TRBD1 (6 bases). With 0 bases removed from V and 3 bases from J, the gap between germline ends came to 17 bases. The germline gives CDR1 DFQATT, CDR2 SNEGSKA (reference sequence). This CDR3 has 16 residues. The CDR3, as DNA: TGCAGTGCTAGAGACCCACGGACAGCGGAATACACTGAAGCTTTCTTT. Translation: CSARDPRTAEYTEAFF.

Details on this clonotype: Given a much more abundant clone one base away, this may be a read error. The V gene is TRBV20-1, the J gene TRBJ2-7, with 11 bases identical to TRBD1. CDR1 DFQATT and CDR2 SNEGSKA come from the germline V gene (reference sequence). After removal of 3 bases from V and 7 bases from J, the junction contained 11 bases not matched to a gene. CDR3 length equals 15 residues. CDR3 DNA: TGCAGTGCTAGGGGCCGGACAGGGGGCTTGAATGAGCAGTACTTC. It encodes CSARGRTGGLNEQYF.

The rearrangement joins TRBV7-2 to TRBJ2-7, with 9 positions matching TRBD1. The CDR3 spans 16 residues. From germline, CDR1 is SGHTA and CDR2 FQGNSA. J was trimmed by 3 bases and V by 3 bases; bases with no gene match: 9. The CDR3 region has the DNA TGTGCCAGCAGCTTCGGAAGGACAGGGGACGGCTACGAGCAGTACTTC. Translated, it gives CASSFGRTGDGYEQYF.

This clonotype was counted a few times. This chain joins TRBV12-3 or TRBV12-4 and TRBJ1-1, with TRBD1 as a possible D gene (5 bases). Trimming pared 7 bases from V and 5 bases from J, leaving 17 bases between. The CDR3 totals 14 residues. For the CDR3, the DNA is TGTGCCAGCACCCCGAGGCAGGGTAGTACTGAAGCTTTCTTT. Translating it yields CASTPRQGSTEAFF.

As for this clonotype: This clone may be a read error of a much larger clone one base away. The chain is built from TRBV7-6 and TRBJ1-5, with TRBD1 identical over 11 bases. This CDR3 is 17 amino acids long. Germline CDR1 reads SGHVS; CDR2 reads FNYEAQ. CDR3 sequence: CANSPLGQGARGQPQHF. The CDR3 coding sequence is TGTGCCAACAGCCCCCTCGGACAGGGGGCGCGGGGTCAGCCCCAGCATTTT.

Only a few counts were recorded for this clonotype. The chain has TRBV6-1 and TRBJ2-5; TRBD1 or TRBD2 may be the D gene (5 bases each). Germline V gene lookup returns CDR1 MNHNS and CDR2 SASEGT. Trimming shortened V by 3 bases and J by 4 bases, and 12 bases separated the two germline ends. The CDR3 is 14 residues long. The DNA of the CDR3 is TGTGCCAGCAGTGATCCGGGGCGCGGAGAGACCCAGTACTTC. The encoded protein is CASSDPGRGETQYF.

This chain joins TRBV2 and TRBJ2-3; no firm D call. In germline, CDR1 is SNHLY, CDR2 FYNNEI. Trimming took 7 bases from V and 6 from J, leaving 11 bases between them. This CDR3 spans 12 amino acids. The CDR3 region is CASTPSRDTQYF. The CDR3 coding sequence is TGTGCCAGCACCCCCTCCCGTGATACGCAGTATTTT.

This clonotype was seen only a few times. A read error may be the cause here, since a much bigger clone is one base away. The V gene is TRBV5-1, the J gene TRBJ1-6; no definite D call. Germline-derived CDR1 and CDR2 are SGHRS and YFSETQ. CDR3 length: 16 amino acids. V was pared by 1 base and J by 7 bases, with 15 bases between. CDR3 DNA: TGCGCCAGCAGCTTGACGGGTCGGGGTAACAATTCACCCCTCCACTTT. Amino acid sequence: CASSLTGRGNNSPLHF.

Worth noting for this clonotype: Relative to the germline gene, one junction end is altered; a read error may explain this. The chain couples TRBV27 to TRBJ2-5; 7 bases fit TRBD1. The J call is uncertain, as TRBJ2-7 better fits the DNA end. The length of the CDR3 is 15 residues. Looked up from germline, CDR1 is MNHEY and CDR2 is SMNVEV (reference sequence). The CDR3 sequence is CVSSSYSTGNHEQYF. CDR3 coding DNA: TGTGTCAGCAGCTCATACTCGACAGGGAACCACGAGCAGTACTTC.

This clonotype was counted many times. V and J are TRBV3-1 and TRBJ2-5; D is uncertain. The CDR3 extends over 14 amino acids. The germline V and J ends were trimmed by 0 bases and 6 bases, with 11 bases remaining between them. In germline, CDR1 is LGHDT, CDR2 YNNKEL (reference sequence). CDR3 in amino acids: CASSQDHTGQTQYF. In DNA form, the CDR3 reads TGTGCCAGCAGCCAAGATCATACTGGACAGACCCAGTACTTC.

At least ten counts were recorded for this clonotype. One junction end does not reproduce the germline sequence, and a read error may be involved. The V call is TRBV5-1, the J call TRBJ2-3; D unresolved. The CDR3 consists of 15 residues. CDR1 and CDR2 from the germline V gene are SGHRS and YFSETQ. The CDR3 DNA follows: TGTGCCAGCAGCTTAGAAGGCCGACGCACAGATACGCAGTATTTT. This encodes CASSLEGRRTDTQYF.

With respect to this clonotype: With a much larger clone just one base away, this may be a read error. The V gene is TRBV15, the J gene TRBJ2-4, with D tentatively TRBD1 (6 bases). TRBJ2-7 explains the end of the DNA better; the J call may be wrong. This CDR3 comprises 15 residues. Germline lookup yields CDR1 LNHNV and CDR2 YYDKDF (reference sequence). CDR3 bases: TGTGCCGCCAGCGCCCAAGGGGGTTCGGGCTACGAGCAGTACTTC. Residues: CAASAQGGSGYEQYF.

Only a few counts were recorded for this clonotype. The chain uses TRBV7-2 and TRBJ2-3; TRBD2 agrees at 7 bases. The CDR3 consists of 15 residues. From germline, CDR1 is SGHTA and CDR2 FQGNSA. The J segment lost 4 bases and the V segment lost 0 bases, leaving 4 bases of the junction unmatched. In nucleotides, the CDR3 is TGTGCCAGCAGCTTAGCGGGAGGGTTAGCAGATACGCAGTATTTT. Residues: CASSLAGGLADTQYF.

Remarks on this clonotype: A much larger clone differs from this one at a single base, so this may be a read error. The J gene is TRBJ1-2, the V gene TRBV9; 7 nucleotides line up with TRBD1. CDR1 and CDR2 (germline): SGDLS, YYNGEE. The CDR3 consists of 14 residues. The DNA of the CDR3 is TGTGCCGGCAGCGTTGGGGACAGAAACTATGGCTACACCTTC. It yields the protein CAGSVGDRNYGYTF.

CDR3 loop: CSASPVDRGSQETQYF. Here the CDR3 DNA reads TGCAGTGCCTCCCCCGTAGACAGGGGCAGCCAAGAGACCCAGTACTTC. The rearrangement links TRBV20-1 to TRBJ2-5; 8 nucleotides line up with TRBD1. Trimming at V came to 6 bases and at J to 1 base, leaving 13 bases not matched to a gene. Germline lookup yields CDR1 DFQATT and CDR2 SNEGSKA (reference sequence). This CDR3 region has 16 residues.

This clonotype was counted at least ten times. The rearrangement joins TRBV6-1 to TRBJ1-3; D unresolved. Germline CDR1 is MNHNS and CDR2 is SASEGT. The V end was cut by 8 bases, the J end by 0 bases, with 2 bases between. The length of the CDR3 is 11 residues. The CDR3 coding sequence is TGTGCCAGCGCCTCTGGAAACACCATATATTTT. It is translated as CASASGNTIYF.

This clonotype was observed many times. The chain combines TRBV4-3 with TRBJ2-3, with D tentatively TRBD2 (6 bases). Germline-derived CDR1 and CDR2 are LGHNA and YSLEER. The CDR3 is made up of 16 amino acids. The V end lost 0 bases, the J end lost 0 bases, and 10 bases lay between the germline ends. CDR3 loop: CASSQEAGTSTDTQYF. CDR3 nucleotide sequence: TGCGCCAGCAGCCAAGAGGCAGGGACTAGCACAGATACGCAGTATTTT.